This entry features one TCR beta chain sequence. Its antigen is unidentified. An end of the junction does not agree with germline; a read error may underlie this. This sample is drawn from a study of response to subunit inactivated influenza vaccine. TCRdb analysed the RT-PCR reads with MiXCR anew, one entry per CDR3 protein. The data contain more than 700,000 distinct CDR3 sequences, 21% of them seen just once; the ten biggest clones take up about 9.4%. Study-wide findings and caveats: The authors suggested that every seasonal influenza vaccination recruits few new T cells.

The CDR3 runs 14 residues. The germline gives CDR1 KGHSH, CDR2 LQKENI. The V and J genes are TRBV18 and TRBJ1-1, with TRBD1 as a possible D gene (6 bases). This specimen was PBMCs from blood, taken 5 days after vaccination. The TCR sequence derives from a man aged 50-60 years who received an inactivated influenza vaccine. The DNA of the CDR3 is TGTGCCAGCTCACCCGGACAGCAGAACACTGAGGCTTTCTTT. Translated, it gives CASSPGQQNTEAFF.